A selection of T cell receptor beta chains follows, all from one sample in a study of T cell repertoires in aging, cancer and after chemotherapy. A single record per CDR3 protein comes from TCRdb applying MiXCR to the multiplex PCR reads. The table lists just under 1,500 distinct CDR3 sequences, around 39% of them singletons. The specimen was blood. The receptors come from a human donor with a solid tumor. Each CDR3 is given with its conserved first and last residue. D genes are given only for firm matches. Clone size is not always given. Where it is, it says once, few, many or a class for expanded clones.

j_gene,abundance,v_gene,d_gene,CDR3aa,CDR3nt
TRBJ2-7,NA,TRBV20-1,NA,CSARKQDRSSYEQYF,TGCAGTGCTAGAAAACAGGACAGATCCTCCTACGAGCAGTACTTC
TRBJ2-1,few,TRBV29-1,NA,CSVPTGDFYNEQFF,TGCAGCGTTCCGACAGGTGACTTCTACAATGAGCAGTTCTTC
TRBJ1-6,NA,TRBV5-4,NA,CASSSLSGDSPLHF,TGTGCCAGCAGCTCTCTTTCGGGGGATTCACCCCTCCACTTT
TRBJ2-3,few,TRBV7-3,NA,CASSSSPWGTDTQYF,TGTGCCAGCAGCTCGAGTCCTTGGGGAACAGATACGCAGTATTTT
TRBJ2-7,NA,TRBV5-4,TRBD2,CVSSSKTSGADEQYF,TGTGTCAGCAGCTCGAAGACTAGCGGGGCCGACGAGCAGTACTTC
TRBJ1-5,few,TRBV7-9,NA,CASSFLGTVIANQPQHF,TGTGCCAGCAGCTTCCTCGGGACGGTTATAGCTAATCAGCCCCAGCATTTT
TRBJ2-5,NA,TRBV6-5,TRBD1,CASSHRDRRETQYF,TGTGCCAGCAGTCACCGGGACAGGCGAGAGACCCAGTACTTC
TRBJ1-1,medium-sized,TRBV29-1,NA,CSVVVLDTEAFF,TGCAGCGTTGTCGTTTTGGACACTGAAGCTTTCTTT
TRBJ1-2,few,TRBV19,NA,CASKEGFNYGYTF,TGTGCCAGTAAAGAGGGCTTTAACTATGGCTACACCTTC
TRBJ2-5,NA,TRBV7-9,NA,CASSPKNGGEETQYF,TGTGCCAGCAGCCCAAAAAACGGGGGCGAAGAGACCCAGTACTTC
TRBJ2-6,NA,TRBV6-1,TRBD2,CASSYQGLAGRRESGANVLTF,TGTGCCAGCAGTTACCAGGGACTAGCGGGACGCCGGGAAAGTGGGGCCAACGTCCTGACTTTC
TRBJ2-2,once,TRBV14,TRBD1,CASSQVGGGTGELFF,TGTGCCAGCAGCCAAGTAGGGGGCGGCACCGGGGAGCTGTTTTTT
TRBJ2-7,few,TRBV7-3,TRBD1,CASSYGQGLGYEQYF,TGTGCCAGCAGCTACGGACAGGGGCTGGGGTACGAGCAGTACTTC
TRBJ2-2,once,TRBV20-1,TRBD2,CSASSEREFPGELFF,TGCAGTGCTAGCTCGGAGCGGGAGTTCCCCGGGGAGCTGTTTTTT
TRBJ1-6,NA,TRBV25-1,TRBD1,CATGTGRSPLHF,TGTGCTACCGGGACAGGGCGGTCACCCCTCCACTTT
TRBJ2-7,NA,TRBV12-3/TRBV12-4,TRBD2,CASSEREEAFEQYF,TGTGCCAGCAGTGAGCGGGAGGAGGCTTTCGAGCAGTACTTC
TRBJ2-3,once,TRBV27,TRBD2,CASRPAGLAEGPDTQYF,TGTGCCAGCAGACCCGCAGGACTAGCGGAGGGCCCAGATACGCAGTATTTT